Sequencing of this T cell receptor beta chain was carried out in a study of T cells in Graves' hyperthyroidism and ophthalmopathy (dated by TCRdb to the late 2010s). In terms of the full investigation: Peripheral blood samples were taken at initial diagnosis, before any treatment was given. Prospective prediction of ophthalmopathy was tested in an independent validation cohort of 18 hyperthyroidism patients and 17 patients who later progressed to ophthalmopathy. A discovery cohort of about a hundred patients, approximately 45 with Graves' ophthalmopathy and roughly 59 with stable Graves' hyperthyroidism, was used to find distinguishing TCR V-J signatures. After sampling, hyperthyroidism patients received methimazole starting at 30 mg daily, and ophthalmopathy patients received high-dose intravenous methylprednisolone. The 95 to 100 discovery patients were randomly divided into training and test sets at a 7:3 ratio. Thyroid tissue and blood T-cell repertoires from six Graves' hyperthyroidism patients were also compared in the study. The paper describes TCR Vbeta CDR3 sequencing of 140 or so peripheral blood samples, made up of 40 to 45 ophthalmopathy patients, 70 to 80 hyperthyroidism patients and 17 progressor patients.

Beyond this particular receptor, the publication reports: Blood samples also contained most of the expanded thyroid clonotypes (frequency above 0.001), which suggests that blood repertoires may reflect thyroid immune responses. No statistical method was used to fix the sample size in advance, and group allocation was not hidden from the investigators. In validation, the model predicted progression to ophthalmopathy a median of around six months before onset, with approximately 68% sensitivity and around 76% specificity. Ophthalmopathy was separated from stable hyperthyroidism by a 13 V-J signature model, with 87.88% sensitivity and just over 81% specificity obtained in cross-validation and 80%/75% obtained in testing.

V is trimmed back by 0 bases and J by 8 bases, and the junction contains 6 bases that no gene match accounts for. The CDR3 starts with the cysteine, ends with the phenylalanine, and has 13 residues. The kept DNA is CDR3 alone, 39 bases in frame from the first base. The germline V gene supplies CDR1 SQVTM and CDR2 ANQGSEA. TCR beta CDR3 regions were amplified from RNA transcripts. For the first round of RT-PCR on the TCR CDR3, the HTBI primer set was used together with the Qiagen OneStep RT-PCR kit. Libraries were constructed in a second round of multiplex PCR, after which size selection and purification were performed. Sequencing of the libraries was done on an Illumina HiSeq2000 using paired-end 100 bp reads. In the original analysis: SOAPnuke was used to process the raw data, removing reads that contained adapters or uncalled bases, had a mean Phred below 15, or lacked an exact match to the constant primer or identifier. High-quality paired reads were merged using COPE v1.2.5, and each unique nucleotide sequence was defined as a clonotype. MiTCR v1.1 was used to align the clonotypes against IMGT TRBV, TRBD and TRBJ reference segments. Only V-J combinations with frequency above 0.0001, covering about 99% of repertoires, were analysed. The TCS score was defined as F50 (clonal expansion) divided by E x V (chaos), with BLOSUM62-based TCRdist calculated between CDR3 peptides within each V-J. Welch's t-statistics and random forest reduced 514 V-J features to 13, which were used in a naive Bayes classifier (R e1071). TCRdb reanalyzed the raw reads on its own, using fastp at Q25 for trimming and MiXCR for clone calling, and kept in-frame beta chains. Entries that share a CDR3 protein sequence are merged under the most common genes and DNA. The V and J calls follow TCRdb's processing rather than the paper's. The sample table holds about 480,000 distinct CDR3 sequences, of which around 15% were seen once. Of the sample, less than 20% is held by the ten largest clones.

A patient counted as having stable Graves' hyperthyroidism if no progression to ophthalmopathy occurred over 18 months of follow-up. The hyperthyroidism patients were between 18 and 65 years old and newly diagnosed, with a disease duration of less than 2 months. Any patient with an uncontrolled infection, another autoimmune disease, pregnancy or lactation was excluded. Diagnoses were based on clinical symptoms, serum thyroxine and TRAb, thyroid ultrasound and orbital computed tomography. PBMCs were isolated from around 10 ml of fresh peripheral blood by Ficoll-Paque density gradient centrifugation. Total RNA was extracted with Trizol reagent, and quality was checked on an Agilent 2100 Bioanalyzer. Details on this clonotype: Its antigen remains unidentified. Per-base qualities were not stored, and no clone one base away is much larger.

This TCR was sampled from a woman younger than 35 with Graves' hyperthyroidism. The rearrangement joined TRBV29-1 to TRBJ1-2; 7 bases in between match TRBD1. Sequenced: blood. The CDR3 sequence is CSVEEKGALGYTF. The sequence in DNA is TGCAGCGTTGAAGAGAAGGGGGCGTTGGGCTACACCTTC.